A selection of T cell receptor beta chains follows, all from one sample in a study of identical twins. TCRdb itself ran the 5' RACE reads through MiXCR, one entry per CDR3 protein. The sample has about 690,000 distinct CDR3 sequences, roughly 6.2% seen once. Specimen: naive T cells sorted from blood. Receptors were obtained from a man younger than 35 in good health. The conserved cysteine and the conserved F or W are not part of the CDR3 here. The order of the fields is J gene, CDR3 length, V gene, CDR3 protein.

TRBJ2-3 | 13 | TRBV20-1 | SASRLAGVTDTQY
TRBJ2-1 | 14 | TRBV5-8 | ASSLWGLADHNEQF
TRBJ2-5 | 9 | TRBV5-1 | ASSKEETQY
TRBJ2-3 | 14 | TRBV5-6 | ASSFPPQGATDTQY
TRBJ1-2 | 11 | TRBV12-3/TRBV12-4 | ASSFGRHYGYT
TRBJ2-3 | 13 | TRBV18 | ASSRDRVSTDTQY
TRBJ2-4 | 15 | TRBV5-1 | ASSLDMGATAKNIQY
TRBJ2-2 | 14 | TRBV12-3/TRBV12-4 | ASNHRSGGSYGELF
TRBJ2-1 | 14 | TRBV27 | ASSYGSGSLSNEQF
TRBJ2-5 | 11 | TRBV12-3/TRBV12-4 | ASRILGGETQY
TRBJ2-3 | 14 | TRBV24-1 | ATSTGNGNPGDTQY
TRBJ2-7 | 16 | TRBV12-3/TRBV12-4 | ASSWGRVDRGQAYEQY
TRBJ2-5 | 15 | TRBV5-1 | ASSLLPTGSGQETQY
TRBJ1-6 | 11 | TRBV4-3 | ASSATQGSPLH
TRBJ2-3 | 11 | TRBV5-6 | ASSRGGSDTQY